This note documents a single T cell receptor (beta chain) sequence. This sample was taken from a study of blood T cell repertoires in COVID-19. Study-wide background: Some COVID-19 samples were acute and others convalescent; all came from the United States, Italy and Spain. Sources were T cells, B-cell-depleted T cells, or PBMCs; the material itself was cDNA or gDNA.

In the original processing: Reference gene primers were amplified, and this amplification served to estimate nucleated cell counts. Method: immunoSEQ multiplex PCR; TCRdb's copy keeps in-frame clones and lacks some. Clone size and V and J calls were adopted from that table, with D and trimming inferred from the DNA. The sample carries hundreds of thousands of clones, around 86% recorded once. The J segment lost 3 bases and the V segment lost 5 bases, leaving 12 bases of the junction unmatched. Germline assignment: CDR1 MDHEN and CDR2 SYDVKM. This CDR3 is built from 17 residues. The sample comprised peripheral blood. The receptor was derived from a woman aged 25 to 45 who had recovered from COVID-19. The genes are TRBV28 and TRBJ2-7; 11 bases line up with TRBD1. The CDR3 loop is CASSPQGQGALDYEQYF. The CDR3 DNA follows: TGTGCCAGCAGTCCCCAAGGACAGGGGGCTCTAGACTACGAGCAGTACTTC.